This TCR beta chain was captured by sequencing in a study of CD8+ T cells in alopecia areata. This CDR3 is built from 17 residues. The V gene's germline CDR1 is LGHNA and CDR2 YSLEER. Trimming removed 0 bases at V and 6 bases at J, with 20 bases between. Isolation of CD4+ and CD8+ T cells from PBMCs was achieved by sorting. RNA was extracted and reverse transcribed into cDNA as the sequencing template. Here immunoSEQ multiplex PCR was the method, and the copy in TCRdb shows in-frame clones only, minus some. The sample carries about 180,000 clones, roughly 65% recorded once. The sequence was collected from a human donor with alopecia areata. This chain links TRBV4-3 with TRBJ1-1, with D perhaps TRBD1 (5 bases). Sequencing was performed on CD4+ T cells sorted from blood, taken at week 0. CDR3: CASSQEVSWGGFAEAFF. CDR3 DNA: TGCGCCAGCAGCCAAGAAGTCTCCTGGGGGGGTTTCGCTGAAGCTTTCTTT.